This record looks at one TCR beta chain sequence and its context. The antigen is unknown. TCRdb reworked the 5' RACE reads into one entry per CDR3 protein, no DNA. The sample shows about 160,000 distinct CDR3 sequences, and about 18% sits with its ten largest clones. The data are from a study of T cells expressing NK-cell markers. General study results and limits: The HCMV specificity of the expanded NKG2C+ T cell clones stayed unresolved.

The sample was blood T cells: a sorted CD56 or NKG2C T cell subset, CD4+ or CD8+ T cells, or bulk PBMC T cells (not recorded which). This TCR was recovered from a woman between 18 and 69 years old in good health.

CDR3 protein: CASSLDRQGGYTF. The V gene is TRBV11-2, the J gene TRBJ1-2; with no DNA, the TCRdb D assignment of TRBD1 cannot be verified. The CDR3 has 13 amino acids. Germline V gene data show CDR1 as SGHAT and CDR2 as FQNNGV.